This T cell receptor (beta chain) came from a study of T cells in localized non-small cell lung cancer. To note about this clone: Antigen: not known.

The repertoire was sequenced with immunoSEQ multiplex PCR; TCRdb's copy has only in-frame clones and lacks some. The sample gives 1,500 to 2,000 clones, about 40% of which show up once; roughly an eighth is in the top ten. Germline assignment: CDR1 SGDLS and CDR2 YYNGEE. This CDR3 spans 14 amino acids. V gave up 5 bases and J gave up 6 bases, with 15 bases separating them. Study outcomes and limitations: A median of roughly 52 of the top 100 tumor clones appeared in adjacent lung, which was paired and uninvolved. Blood T cell density predicted longer survival; adjacent-lung clonality, shorter. Of the tissues analyzed, uninvolved adjacent lung showed maximal T cell clonality, greater than tumor.

The genes are TRBV9 and TRBJ1-5, with a possible D match to TRBD1 (6 bases). The TCR originated in a woman aged 35 to 70 with stage I lung adenocarcinoma. Sequencing was performed on lung tumor tissue, taken before any cancer treatment. The CDR3 is CASRGGSAGQPQHF. Here the CDR3 DNA reads TGTGCCAGCAGGGGGGGCTCGGCAGGTCAGCCCCAGCATTTT.